The 16 T cell receptor beta chains below were found in one sample sequenced in a study of blood T cell repertoires in COVID-19. Assay used: immunoSEQ multiplex PCR; TCRdb lists only in-frame clones, some missing. This table holds 200,000 to 300,000 clones, 70% to 90% found once. The sample consisted of peripheral blood. The receptors derive from a man between 18 and 35 years old with active or convalescent COVID-19.

V is TRBV5-8 and J is TRBJ1-1; 8 bases line up with TRBD1. The germline V gene has CDR1 SGHTS and CDR2 YDEGEE. The trim removed 0 bases at V and 0 bases at J, leaving 10 bases unmatched. The CDR3 runs to 18 residues. CDR3 sequence reads: CASSLEQQGAFMNTEAFF. The CDR3 DNA reads TGTGCCAGCAGCTTGGAACAGCAGGGGGCTTTTATGAACACTGAAGCTTTCTTT.

The rearrangement uses TRBV30 and TRBJ2-2, with D maybe TRBD1 (6 bases). The CDR3 runs to 15 residues. The germline gives CDR1 GTSNPN, CDR2 SVGIG (reference sequence). V was trimmed by 2 bases and J by 0 bases, leaving 10 bases between them. The CDR3 region has the DNA TGTGCCTGGAGTAGGGCAGGGGCGAACACCGGGGAGCTGTTTTTT. Translated, it gives CAWSRAGANTGELFF.

J is TRBJ2-5 and V is TRBV29-1; D gene ambiguous. CDR1 is SQVTM, CDR2 ANQGSEA, per germline. V lost 7 bases, J lost 7 bases, and 16 bases lay in between. The CDR3 runs 12 residues. The CDR3 region is CSAEIRPGTQYF. DNA of the CDR3: TGCAGCGCCGAAATTCGCCCCGGGACCCAGTACTTC.

The chain has TRBV27 and TRBJ1-1, with 10 bases identical to TRBD1. V lost 8 bases to trimming and J lost 1 base; unmatched junction nucleotides: 7. The CDR3 sequence is 15 residues long. Germline V gene sequence: CDR1 MNHEY, CDR2 SMNVEV (reference sequence). CDR3 amino acids: CASLTGGKGNTEAFF. The CDR3 region has the DNA TGTGCCAGCCTGACAGGGGGCAAAGGGAACACTGAAGCTTTCTTT.

This chain connects TRBV29-1 to TRBJ1-5, with unresolved D. CDR1 SQVTM and CDR2 ANQGSEA come from the germline V gene. Trimming cost V 4 bases and J 1 base, with 11 bases left between them. This CDR3 contains 14 residues. CDR3 amino acids: CSVGSGISNQPQHF. The CDR3 DNA is TGCAGCGTTGGTAGCGGGATAAGCAATCAGCCCCAGCATTTT. The complete variable domain, with remaining parts taken from reference TRBV29-1 and TRBJ1-5, reads SAVISQKPSRDICQRGTSLTIQCQVDSQVTMMFWYRQQPGQSLTLIATANQGSEATYESGFVIDKFPISRPNLTFSTLTVSNMSPEDSSIYLCSVGSGISNQPQHFGDGTRLSIL.

The chain is built from TRBV6-2 or TRBV6-3 and TRBJ1-5; tentative D call: TRBD1 (6 bases). Germline CDR1 MNHEY, CDR2 SVGEGT. The CDR3 contains 14 residues. Trimming left V 5 bases short and J 3 bases short, with 11 bases between. The CDR3 DNA reads as TGTGCCAGCAGTCGGACAGTTCTCAATCAGCCCCAGCATTTT. Its protein is CASSRTVLNQPQHF.

The chain recombines TRBV15 with TRBJ2-1; 7 bases agree with TRBD2. The CDR3 loop spans 20 amino acids. Per the germline V gene, CDR1 is LNHNV and CDR2 is YYDKDF (reference sequence). J was trimmed by 5 bases and V by 2 bases; bases with no gene match: 21. This CDR3 is CATSRRLTGGGVSSHNEQFF. CDR3 DNA sequence: TGTGCCACCAGCAGACGTCTTACGGGAGGAGGAGTTTCGAGTCACAATGAGCAGTTCTTC.

The gene calls are TRBV6-5 and TRBJ1-6; tentative D call: TRBD1 (6 bases). The V end was cut by 2 bases, the J end by 7 bases, with 9 bases between. Germline-derived CDR1 and CDR2 are MNHEY and SVGAGI. The CDR3 covers 14 residues. CDR3 sequence: CASSYRGANSPLHF. The DNA of the CDR3 is TGTGCCAGCAGTTACCGGGGGGCCAATTCACCCCTCCACTTT.

This chain joins TRBV13 and TRBJ1-6, with D unclear. This CDR3 has 14 residues. The germline gives CDR1 PRHDT, CDR2 FYEKMQ (reference sequence). Trimming pared 5 bases from V and 10 bases from J, leaving 15 bases between. Here the CDR3 DNA reads TGTGCCAGCAGCCTCAGGAATGCTGGCTCACCCCTCCACTTT. It encodes CASSLRNAGSPLHF.

The rearrangement joins TRBV7-8 to TRBJ1-1, with D possibly being TRBD1 (6 bases). V was shortened by 4 bases and J by 5 bases, with 20 bases between the two germline ends. This CDR3 is built from 16 residues. Germline values: CDR1 SGHVS, CDR2 FQNEAQ. The CDR3 DNA follows: TGTGCCAGCAGCTACCTAGGGGGAATCAGGGGTACTGAAGCTTTCTTT. This translates into CASSYLGGIRGTEAFF.

The chain joins TRBV5-1 to TRBJ2-1; D is unclear. This CDR3 spans 15 amino acids. Germline CDR1 is SGHRS and CDR2 is YFSETQ. Trimming cost V 3 bases and J 6 bases, with 16 bases left between them. DNA of the CDR3: TGCGCCAGCAGCTACCTCCAGGCTGACGCCAATGAGCAGTTCTTC. Protein product: CASSYLQADANEQFF.

The V call is TRBV28, the J call TRBJ2-4; TRBD2 agrees at 7 bases. This CDR3 comprises 19 residues. V gave up 5 bases and J gave up 2 bases; unmatched junction bases: 18. Germline-derived CDR1 and CDR2 are MDHEN and SYDVKM. CDR3 DNA sequence: TGTGCCAGCAGTACTCGAGACTGGGGCAGCGGGGTTACCAAAAACATTCAGTACTTC. Translating it yields CASSTRDWGSGVTKNIQYF.

This chain connects TRBV6-2 or TRBV6-3 to TRBJ2-7; D is perhaps TRBD2 (6 bases). This CDR3 has 14 amino acids. The V gene's germline CDR1 is MNHEY and CDR2 SVGEGT. The ends were cut back, 6 bases at V and 5 bases at J, with 17 bases in the middle. CDR3 bases: TGTGCCAGCAGCTATGGATTCACTAGCCACGAGCAGTACTTC. Its protein product is CASSYGFTSHEQYF.

The V and J genes are TRBV19 and TRBJ2-5, with 10 bases matching TRBD2. In germline, CDR1 is LNHDA, CDR2 SQIVND (reference sequence). This CDR3 region has 15 residues. V shed 5 bases, J shed 5 bases, and the junction held 8 bases outside the gene matches. This chain's CDR3 is CASSEGRLAGETQYF. CDR3 coding DNA: TGTGCCAGTAGTGAGGGAAGACTAGCGGGTGAGACCCAGTACTTC. Full variable domain (rest looked up from reference TRBV19 and TRBJ2-5): DGGITQSPKYLFRKEGQNVTLSCEQNLNHDAMYWYRQDPGQGLRLIYYSQIVNDFQKGDIAEGYSVSREKKESFPLTVTSAQKNPTAFYLCASSEGRLAGETQYFGPGTRLLVL.

This chain links TRBV28 with TRBJ1-5, with 7 bases fitting TRBD1. This CDR3 has 15 residues. In germline, CDR1 is MDHEN, CDR2 SYDVKM. The trim removed 1 base at V and 6 bases at J, leaving 6 bases unmatched. CDR3 sequence: CASSLYFRGSQPQHF. The CDR3 DNA reads as TGTGCCAGCAGTTTATACTTCAGGGGGAGTCAGCCCCAGCATTTT.

This clone came up once. The chain couples TRBV11-2 to TRBJ2-7; 12 bases map to TRBD2. Trimming took 6 bases from V and 9 from J; bases not matched to a gene: 12. The CDR3 covers 15 residues. The germline CDR1 and CDR2 sequences are SGHAT and FQNNGV. The CDR3 coding sequence is TGTGCCAGCAGGCCACTAGCGGGAGGCCCTCTGGGGCAGTACTTC. It specifies CASRPLAGGPLGQYF.